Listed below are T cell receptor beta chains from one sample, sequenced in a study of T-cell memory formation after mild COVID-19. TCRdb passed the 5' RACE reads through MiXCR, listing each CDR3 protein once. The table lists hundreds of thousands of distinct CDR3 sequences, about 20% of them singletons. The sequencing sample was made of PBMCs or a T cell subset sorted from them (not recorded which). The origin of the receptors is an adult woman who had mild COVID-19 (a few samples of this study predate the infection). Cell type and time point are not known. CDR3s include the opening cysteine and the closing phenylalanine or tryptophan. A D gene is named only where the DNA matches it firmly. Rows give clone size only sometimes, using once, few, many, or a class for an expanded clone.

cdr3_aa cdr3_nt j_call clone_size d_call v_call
CASSLAQPEDEQFF TGTGCCAGCAGCTTAGCACAGCCTGAGGATGAGCAGTTCTTC TRBJ2-1 . . TRBV7-9
CATSVGARLGETQYF TGTGCCACCTCGGTAGGGGCGCGCCTGGGAGAGACCCAGTACTTC TRBJ2-5 few . TRBV5-5
CASSPGTGDETQYF TGCGCCAGCAGCCCCGGGACAGGGGATGAGACCCAGTACTTC TRBJ2-5 few TRBD1 TRBV5-1
CASSQDGGQVYTSYEQYF TGCGCCAGCAGCCAAGATGGAGGACAGGTCTATACTTCCTACGAGCAGTACTTC TRBJ2-7 . TRBD1 TRBV4-1
CASSFSERGEAFF TGTGCCAGCAGTTTTTCGGAGCGGGGTGAAGCTTTCTTT TRBJ1-1 once . TRBV12-3/TRBV12-4
CSARDRSGSGRTDTQYF TGCAGTGCTAGAGATCGTTCGGGTAGCGGGAGGACAGATACGCAGTATTTT TRBJ2-3 . TRBD2 TRBV20-1
CASSFTSGVAKNIQYF TGTGCCAGCAGTTTTACTAGCGGGGTGGCCAAAAACATTCAGTACTTC TRBJ2-4 few TRBD2 TRBV5-6
CASSFSPRADTQYF TGTGCCAGCAGCTTCTCCCCGAGGGCAGATACGCAGTATTTT TRBJ2-3 many . TRBV7-9
CASSPAPGPNYEQYF TGCGCCAGCAGCCCCGCGCCGGGGCCCAACTACGAGCAGTACTTC TRBJ2-7 few . TRBV5-1
CSVETGEAYEQYF TGCAGCGTTGAGACGGGGGAGGCCTACGAGCAGTACTTC TRBJ2-7 few . TRBV29-1
CASSLRVAGVNEQFF TGTGCCAGCAGCTTACGAGTAGCAGGGGTCAATGAGCAGTTCTTC TRBJ2-1 many . TRBV7-3
CAISEGLAGGYEQYF TGTGCCATCAGTGAGGGACTAGCGGGAGGGTACGAGCAGTACTTC TRBJ2-7 . TRBD2 TRBV10-3
CASSLGNRVYEQYF TGTGCCAGCAGCTTAGGCAACAGGGTGTACGAGCAGTACTTC TRBJ2-7 many . TRBV7-2
CASSYGGNYGYTF TGTGCCAGCAGTTACGGGGGTAACTATGGCTACACCTTC TRBJ1-2 . . TRBV6-5
CASSLVGRSGNTIYF TGTGCCAGCAGCTTAGTCGGGCGGAGTGGAAACACCATATATTTT TRBJ1-3 . . TRBV11-3
CASSLRRGSVYEQYF TGTGCCAGCAGCCTAAGGCGGGGGTCCGTCTACGAGCAGTACTTC TRBJ2-7 . TRBD2 TRBV7-2
CSASRGGGNQPQHF TGCAGTGCTAGTAGAGGTGGTGGCAATCAGCCCCAGCATTTT TRBJ1-5 . . TRBV20-1
CASSISTSGGHSYEQYF TGTGCCAGTAGTATATCAACTAGCGGGGGACACTCCTACGAGCAGTACTTC TRBJ2-7 . TRBD2 TRBV19
CASSPRLAVDTQYF TGTGCCAGCAGCCCGCGACTAGCGGTAGATACGCAGTATTTT TRBJ2-3 . TRBD2 TRBV4-2
CASSPRTGWFGYTF TGTGCCAGCAGTCCCCGGACAGGGTGGTTTGGCTACACCTTC TRBJ1-2 few TRBD1 TRBV6-5
CASSLAGMGYGYTF TGTGCCAGCAGCTTGGCGGGGATGGGCTATGGCTACACCTTC TRBJ1-2 few . TRBV5-4
CASRRSDTGELFF TGCGCCAGCAGACGATCAGACACCGGGGAGCTGTTTTTT TRBJ2-2 few . TRBV4-1
CASSLGLIADRQETQYF TGTGCCAGCAGCTTAGGGCTTATCGCAGATAGGCAAGAGACCCAGTACTTC TRBJ2-5 few . TRBV7-2
CASSPPHSGEQYF TGCGCCAGCAGCCCCCCTCACAGCGGGGAGCAGTACTTC TRBJ2-7 few . TRBV4-1
CSASPDRGNSPLHF TGCAGTGCTAGCCCGGACAGGGGGAATTCACCCCTCCACTTT TRBJ1-6 . TRBD1 TRBV20-1
CASRSSGALNTEAFF TGTGCCAGCAGGTCCTCCGGGGCTTTGAACACTGAAGCTTTCTTT TRBJ1-1 many . TRBV7-8
CASSGTRTDTQYF TGTGCCAGTAGTGGCACGCGCACAGATACGCAGTATTTT TRBJ2-3 . . TRBV19
CASNSGQGSDTQYF TGTGCCAGCAACTCCGGACAGGGATCAGATACGCAGTATTTT TRBJ2-3 few TRBD1 TRBV7-9
CSARDQGNYNSPLHF TGCAGTGCTAGAGATCAAGGGAACTATAATTCACCCCTCCACTTT TRBJ1-6 few . TRBV20-1
CASSYSYMSGGQETQYF TGTGCCAGCAGTTACTCGTATATGAGCGGGGGACAAGAGACCCAGTACTTC TRBJ2-5 few TRBD2 TRBV6-5
CASRTGTGFYEQYF TGTGCCAGCAGGACCGGGACGGGGTTCTACGAGCAGTACTTC TRBJ2-7 . . TRBV11-1
CASSSGLGYSYNEQFF TGTGCCAGCAGCTCGGGACTAGGTTACTCCTACAATGAGCAGTTCTTC TRBJ2-1 . TRBD2 TRBV7-9
CASSLNTYGYTF TGTGCCAGCAGCTTGAATACCTATGGCTACACCTTC TRBJ1-2 few . TRBV5-5
CASSPTSGGIGELFF TGTGCCAGCAGTCCTACTAGCGGGGGGATCGGGGAGCTGTTTTTT TRBJ2-2 few TRBD2 TRBV7-2
CASSYGIDEQFF TGTGCCAGCAGTTACGGTATCGATGAGCAGTTCTTC TRBJ2-1 few . TRBV6-5
CASSLDGAQLFF TGCGCCAGCAGCTTGGACGGGGCCCAGCTGTTTTTT TRBJ2-2 . . TRBV5-1
CASSLEQGATEAFF TGCGCCAGCAGCTTGGAGCAGGGGGCCACTGAAGCTTTCTTT TRBJ1-1 many TRBD1 TRBV5-1
CASSRGTGGSYEQYF TGTGCCAGCAGCCGCGGGACAGGGGGCTCCTACGAGCAGTACTTC TRBJ2-7 many TRBD1 TRBV7-6
CASSRGQPYEQYF TGTGCCAGTAGCAGGGGGCAGCCCTACGAGCAGTACTTC TRBJ2-7 few TRBD1 TRBV19
CASSLGAGTGNQPQHF TGTGCCAGCAGCTTGGGCGCAGGGACTGGGAATCAGCCCCAGCATTTT TRBJ1-5 . . TRBV5-6
CSVAKGGVGTEAFF TGCAGCGTTGCAAAAGGGGGTGTGGGAACTGAAGCTTTCTTT TRBJ1-1 . . TRBV29-1
CSANYGYTF TGCAGTGCTAACTATGGCTACACCTTC TRBJ1-2 few . TRBV20-1
CATMRGTGPTSYEQYF TGTGCCACCATGAGGGGGACAGGGCCAACCTCCTACGAGCAGTACTTC TRBJ2-7 . TRBD1 TRBV7-8
CASSLRGQGDEKLFF TGTGCTAGCAGCCTTCGGGGACAGGGGGATGAAAAACTGTTTTTT TRBJ1-4 . TRBD1 TRBV7-7
CASSYRVDTQYF TGTGCCAGCAGTTACCGCGTAGATACGCAGTATTTT TRBJ2-3 few . TRBV6-2/TRBV6-3
CASSSPGGTKETQYF TGTGCCAGCAGCTCCCCGGGCGGGACCAAAGAGACCCAGTACTTC TRBJ2-5 few . TRBV5-4
CASSGLAGDNEQFF TGTGCCAGCTCAGGACTAGCAGGGGACAATGAGCAGTTCTTC TRBJ2-1 few TRBD2 TRBV18
CASSLGGTSSTQETQYF TGCGCCAGCAGCTTGGGGGGGACTAGCTCGACTCAAGAGACCCAGTACTTC TRBJ2-5 few TRBD2 TRBV5-1
CASTTDSFYGYTF TGTGCCAGCACCACCGACAGTTTCTATGGCTACACCTTC TRBJ1-2 . . TRBV12-3/TRBV12-4
CASSLRGGGDTEAFF TGTGCCAGCAGCCTCCGAGGGGGCGGGGACACTGAAGCTTTCTTT TRBJ1-1 . TRBD1 TRBV3-1
CAWGTGASGANVLTF TGTGCCTGGGGGACAGGGGCGTCTGGGGCCAACGTCCTGACTTTC TRBJ2-6 few TRBD1 TRBV30
CSVDTRGSTDTQYF TGCAGCGTTGATACCCGCGGGTCCACAGATACGCAGTATTTT TRBJ2-3 many . TRBV29-1